One and the same sample provided the 20 T cell receptor beta chains below, sequenced in a study of T cell repertoires in cytomegalovirus infection (dated by TCRdb to the late 2010s). Sequenced using an Illumina HiSeq 1500. TCRdb trimmed public reads at Q25 via fastp, called clones via MiXCR and kept in-frame beta chains. Rows are combined by CDR3 protein, so each entry shows the most common genes and DNA. The sample table lists hundreds of thousands of distinct CDR3 sequences, less than 35% of them with a count of one. The top ten clones comprise 9.5% to 15% of the sample. What these receptors recognize is not known. What this sample's treatment or condition label stands for: in vitro stimulation with specific CMV peptide epitopes to enrich CMV-specific T cells. Material: cultured CD8+ T cells from PBMCs, obtained from culture after CMV antigen stimulation. These receptors were obtained from a human donor in good health (CMV status not recorded). Some clones in this sample may be carry-over from other donors' samples.

The genes are TRBV7-6 and TRBJ2-3; D is unresolved. From germline, CDR1 is SGHVS and CDR2 FNYEAQ. Trimming pared 0 bases from V and 4 bases from J, leaving 8 bases between. The CDR3 length is 14 residues. CDR3 coding DNA: TGTGCCAGCAGCTTAGCCGCGGCCCCAGATACGCAGTATTTT. Encoded protein: CASSLAAAPDTQYF. Drawing the rest from reference TRBV7-6 and TRBJ2-3, the complete variable domain is GAGVSQSPRYKVTKRGQDVALRCDPISGHVSLYWYRQALGQGPEFLTYFNYEAQQDKSGLPNDRFSAERPEGSISTLTIQRTEQRDSAMYRCASSLAAAPDTQYFGPGTRLTVL.

This clonotype was detected only once. A much more abundant neighbour one base away suggests this may be a read error. The chain couples TRBV7-9 to TRBJ2-1, with D perhaps TRBD1 or TRBD2 (5 bases each). This CDR3 region has 19 residues. Germline V lookup: CDR1 SEHNR, CDR2 FQNEAQ (reference sequence). The CDR3 nucleotides read TGTGCCAGCAGGCCAGTGCGTGGCGAGCCGGGACCCTGGGGCAATAAGCAGTTCTTC. It specifies CASRPVRGEPGPWGNKQFF.

This chain connects TRBV28 to TRBJ2-1, with TRBD1 as a possible D gene (6 bases). The V gene's germline CDR1 is MDHEN and CDR2 SYDVKM. The CDR3 contains 16 residues. Trimming removed 4 bases from V and 1 base from J, with 14 bases in between. CDR3 loop: CASSSTGTVSYNEQFF. Written as DNA, the CDR3 is TGTGCCAGCAGTTCCACAGGGACGGTTTCCTACAATGAGCAGTTCTTC.

This clonotype has ten or more counts. The chain couples TRBV5-4 to TRBJ1-2; D is possibly TRBD1 (5 bases). The CDR3 has 15 amino acids. Germline V lookup: CDR1 SGHNT, CDR2 YYREEE (reference sequence). Trimming took 0 bases from V and 3 from J, leaving 12 bases between them. The CDR3 is CASSLDQGLYYGYTF. The CDR3 nucleotides read TGTGCCAGCAGCTTGGATCAGGGTTTATACTATGGCTACACCTTC.

The rearrangement uses TRBV9 and TRBJ2-3; D is undetermined. This CDR3 is built from 14 residues. Trimming left V 4 bases short and J 4 bases short, with 13 bases between. Germline-derived CDR1 and CDR2 are SGDLS and YYNGEE. CDR3 nucleotide sequence: TGTGCCAGCAGCTCCACACGGGTGCCAGATACGCAGTATTTT. Translating it yields CASSSTRVPDTQYF.

The chain is built from TRBV2 and TRBJ2-7; 7 bases fit TRBD2. The CDR3 covers 14 residues. CDR1 and CDR2 from the germline V gene are SNHLY and FYNNEI. V shed 2 bases and J 4 bases; nucleotides not matched to a gene: 5. CDR3 in amino acids: CASSEPGLSYEQYF. In DNA form, the CDR3 reads TGTGCCAGCAGTGAACCGGGACTATCATACGAGCAGTACTTC.

Worth noting for this clonotype: Just one base apart from a much larger clone, this may be a read error. The genes are TRBV7-8 and TRBJ1-5; D is unresolved. Trimming pared 5 bases from V and 0 bases from J, leaving 14 bases between. The CDR3 runs 16 residues. Germline V gene lookup returns CDR1 SGHVS and CDR2 FQNEAQ. As DNA, the CDR3 is TGTGCCAGCAGCGAAGTGGGGATAGGTAGCAATCAGCCCCAGCATTTT. It specifies CASSEVGIGSNQPQHF.

J is TRBJ1-2 and V is TRBV6-2 or TRBV6-3, with D uncertain. CDR1 is MNHEY and CDR2 is SVGEGT in the germline V gene. The CDR3 has 13 amino acids. Trimming left V 3 bases short and J 8 bases short, with 13 bases between. This CDR3 reads CASSYGFPRGYTF. CDR3 nucleotide sequence: TGTGCCAGCAGTTATGGGTTCCCCCGAGGCTACACCTTC.

In its sample, this clonotype was seen a few times. The J gene is TRBJ1-3, the V gene TRBV20-1; D gene uncertain. The CDR3 loop spans 14 amino acids. V lost 5 bases and J 0 bases, leaving 11 bases between the germline ends. Germline CDR1 reads DFQATT; CDR2 reads SNEGSKA (reference sequence). CDR3 in DNA: TGCAGTGCTTTGACTGATAGCTCTGGAAACACCATATATTTT. Translated: CSALTDSSGNTIYF.

The chain has TRBV6-2 or TRBV6-3 and TRBJ2-5; a weak D match, TRBD2 (5 bases). CDR3 length: 13 amino acids. CDR1 and CDR2 from the germline V gene are MNHEY and SVGEGT. V dropped 3 bases and J dropped 9 bases, with 14 bases sitting between them. CDR3 sequence (DNA): TGTGCCAGCAGTTATCTTGCGGAGGATCCCCAGTACTTC. Translation: CASSYLAEDPQYF.

The J gene is TRBJ2-1, the V gene TRBV5-1; 8 bases fit TRBD1. Germline values: CDR1 SGHRS, CDR2 YFSETQ. After removal of 0 bases from V and 8 bases from J, the junction contained 4 bases not matched to a gene. There are 14 residues in the CDR3. The DNA of the CDR3 is TGCGCCAGCAGCTTGGATCAGGGGGCGGATGAGCAGTTCTTC. Translating it yields CASSLDQGADEQFF.

The chain is built from TRBV27 and TRBJ2-7; no firm D call. Germline V gene sequence: CDR1 MNHEY, CDR2 SMNVEV (reference sequence). CDR3 size: 13 residues. The germline V and J ends were trimmed by 0 bases and 10 bases, with 13 bases remaining between them. As DNA, the CDR3 is TGTGCCAGCAGTTTATCGGGCAGGCTGCCACAGTACGTC. Its protein product is CASSLSGRLPQYV.

The V call is TRBV20-1, the J call TRBJ2-7; D perhaps matches TRBD1 (6 bases). Germline CDR1 reads DFQATT; CDR2 reads SNEGSKA (reference sequence). Trimming cost V 7 bases and J 1 base, with 14 bases left between them. This CDR3 has 13 amino acids. The CDR3 here is CSVPGTNSYEQYF. CDR3 nucleotides: TGCAGTGTTCCCGGGACAAATTCCTACGAGCAGTACTTC.

The chain combines TRBV4-1 with TRBJ2-7; D may be TRBD2 (6 bases). CDR1 MGHRA and CDR2 YSYEKL come from the germline V gene. Trimming shortened V by 0 bases and J by 2 bases, and 11 bases separated the two germline ends. The CDR3 has 15 amino acids. The CDR3 loop is CASSQEEGLPYEQYV. CDR3 coding DNA: TGCGCCAGCAGCCAAGAGGAGGGCCTCCCCTACGAGCAGTACGTC.

As for this clonotype: Compared with germline, one end of the junction differs, possibly owing to a read error. The V and J genes are TRBV19 and TRBJ2-3, with a possible D match to TRBD2 (6 bases). This CDR3 is 14 amino acids long. Germline CDR1 LNHDA, CDR2 SQIVND (reference sequence). CDR3 sequence: CASSHGTSIDTQYF. CDR3 sequence (DNA): TGTGCCAGTAGTCACGGAACTAGCATAGATACGCAGTATTTT.

This chain uses TRBV15 with TRBJ2-5; perhaps TRBD2 as D (5 bases). The CDR3 totals 14 residues. The ends were cut back, 9 bases at V and 5 bases at J, with 19 bases in the middle. CDR1 and CDR2 from the germline V gene are LNHNV and YYDKDF (reference sequence). In nucleotides, the CDR3 is TGTGCCACAGCCACGGGTCGGGGAATGGAGACCCAGTACTTC. It encodes CATATGRGMETQYF.

This chain connects TRBV7-6 to TRBJ2-1, with 9 bases that match TRBD1. The V and J ends lost 10 bases and 4 bases, in that order; junction bases with no gene match: 11. CDR1 is SGHVS, CDR2 FNYEAQ, per germline. This CDR3 has 15 amino acids. The DNA for the CDR3 is TGTGCCATCCTAGGACCCGGACAGGGGTACAATGAGCAGTTCTTC. The encoded protein is CAILGPGQGYNEQFF.

The genes are TRBV5-8 and TRBJ2-5, with a tentative D call TRBD2 (6 bases). CDR1 SGHTS and CDR2 YDEGEE come from the germline V gene. The CDR3 spans 15 residues. Trimming removed 7 bases from V and 1 base from J, with 17 bases in between. The CDR3 region is CASGPRRGTQETQYF. In nucleotides, the CDR3 is TGTGCCAGCGGACCCCGACGGGGGACCCAAGAGACCCAGTACTTC.

V gene TRBV6-5 combines with J gene TRBJ2-2; no reliable D call. Germline CDR1 MNHEY, CDR2 SVGAGI. There are 16 residues in the CDR3. Deletions cut 0 bases from V and 3 bases from J, with 11 bases between. CDR3 protein: CASSYSARMYTGELFF. The DNA for the CDR3 is TGTGCCAGCAGTTACTCGGCCAGGATGTACACCGGGGAGCTGTTTTTT.

This clonotype came up many times. An end of the junction differs from the germline gene, which may be a read error. V and J are TRBV4-1 and TRBJ2-6; 8 bases agree with TRBD1. Germline CDR1 is MGHRA and CDR2 is YSYEKL. The length of the CDR3 is 20 residues. Here the CDR3 DNA reads TGCGCCAGCAGCCAACTAAAGGACAGGGAGATCCTTTCTGGCGCCAACGTCCTGACTTTC. This encodes CASSQLKDREILSGANVLTF.